Shown below are 6 T cell receptor beta chains from a single sample sequenced in a study of cytomegalovirus exposure and HLA in healthy donors. PCR used 60 Vbeta primers and 13 Jbeta primers. Generated by immunoSEQ multiplex PCR, the TCRdb table keeps only in-frame clones and is missing some. The sample has about 170,000 clones, 76% seen once; the top ten hold roughly 0.76%. Sequencing input: PBMCs. The receptors come from a female donor in good health and CMV-seronegative.

The genes are TRBV5-1 and TRBJ1-2, with unresolved D. Germline CDR1 is SGHRS and CDR2 is YFSETQ. With 0 bases removed from V and 7 bases from J, the gap between germline ends came to 7 bases. This CDR3 is 12 amino acids long. Here the CDR3 reads CASSLERAGYTF. For the CDR3, the DNA is TGCGCCAGCAGCTTGGAGAGGGCTGGCTACACCTTC.

The J gene is TRBJ2-2, the V gene TRBV5-8, with 7 bases lining up with TRBD1. The CDR3 spans 16 residues. CDR1 and CDR2 from the germline V gene are SGHTS and YDEGEE. With 4 bases clipped from V and 5 bases from J, the junction kept 11 bases outside the gene matches. Here the CDR3 DNA reads TGTGCCAGCAGCCATGCGACAGGGTGGTCAACCGGGGAGCTGTTTTTT. Its protein product is CASSHATGWSTGELFF.

There are a few counts of this clone. The CDR3 nucleotides read TGTGCCAGCAGTGAAGGGGCAGGGGGTAGGCAGCCCCAGCATTTT. It translates to CASSEGAGGRQPQHF. J is TRBJ1-5 and V is TRBV6-1; 7 bases are a match to TRBD1. The CDR3 covers 15 residues. With 1 base clipped from V and 7 bases from J, the junction kept 7 bases outside the gene matches. Germline values: CDR1 MNHNS, CDR2 SASEGT.

This chain joins TRBV25-1 and TRBJ1-1; D not resolved. The CDR3 covers 11 residues. Germline V gene sequence: CDR1 MGHDK, CDR2 SYGVNS. V shed 4 bases and J shed 6 bases, with 6 bases lying between them. CDR3 in amino acids: CASSVLSEAFF. In nucleotides, the CDR3 is TGTGCCAGCAGTGTTCTTTCTGAAGCTTTCTTT.

The V gene is TRBV28, the J gene TRBJ2-2; 7 nucleotides line up with TRBD1. CDR1 and CDR2 from the germline V gene are MDHEN and SYDVKM. The CDR3 length is 16 residues. V was clipped by 6 bases and J by 4 bases; unmatched bases: 11. The CDR3 sequence is CASREPGQRITGELFF. CDR3 nucleotides: TGTGCCAGCAGGGAGCCGGGACAGAGAATCACCGGGGAGCTGTTTTTT.

Concerning this clone itself: This CDR3 fails to terminate in the conserved phenylalanine or tryptophan, so it likely reflects a read error. The limits of the CDR3 on the DNA are not certain, so only TCRdb's listed CDR3 is given. The chain is built from TRBV2 and TRBJ2-7; the D call of TRBD1 is as the table states it, not checked on the DNA. From germline, CDR1 is SNHLY and CDR2 FYNNEI. The CDR3 has 15 residues if both end residues are counted. The CDR3 protein is CASSEGSGVDRGRPS.